This T cell receptor (beta chain) was identified in a study of T cell clonality in common variable immunodeficiency. Findings and caveats of the study: Common variable immunodeficiency TCR beta sequences reportedly had fewer deletions and N-nucleotide insertions. Compared with controls, CVID subjects had fewer shared TCRbeta clones.

This clone was seen repeatedly, ten times or more. Antigen unknown. The CDR3 goes on 3 residues after the read ends, and that part is filled in from the germline J gene. Equal genomic DNA amounts from CVID and control samples were sequenced. Assay used: immunoSEQ multiplex PCR; TCRdb lists only in-frame clones, some missing. The specimen gives about 28,000 clones without singletons; the ten biggest hold around 3%. CDR3 size: 16 residues. Trimming at V came to 2 bases and at J to 2 bases, leaving 9 bases not matched to a gene. Germline V gene lookup returns CDR1 SQVTM and CDR2 ANQGSEA. All CVID subjects were on immunoglobulin replacement for at least one year.

V usage is TRBV29-1 and J usage is TRBJ2-5, with 9 positions matching TRBD2. Sequencing input: peripheral blood mononuclear cells. This TCR came from a human donor with common variable immunodeficiency. CDR3 protein: CSVERGTSSPQETQYF. The covered CDR3 bases are TGCAGCGTTGAAAGGGGGACTAGCTCCCCACAAGAGACC.